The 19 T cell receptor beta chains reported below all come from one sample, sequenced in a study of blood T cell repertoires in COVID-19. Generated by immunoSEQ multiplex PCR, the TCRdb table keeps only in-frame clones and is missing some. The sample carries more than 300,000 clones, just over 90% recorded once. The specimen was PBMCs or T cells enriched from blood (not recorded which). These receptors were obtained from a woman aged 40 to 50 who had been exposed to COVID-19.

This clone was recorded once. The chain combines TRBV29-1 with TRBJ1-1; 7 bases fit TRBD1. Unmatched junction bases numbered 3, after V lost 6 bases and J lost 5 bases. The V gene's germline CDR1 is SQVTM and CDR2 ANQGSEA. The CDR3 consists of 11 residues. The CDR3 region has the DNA TGCAGCGTAGACAGGGTAACTGAAGCTTTCTTT. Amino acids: CSVDRVTEAFF.

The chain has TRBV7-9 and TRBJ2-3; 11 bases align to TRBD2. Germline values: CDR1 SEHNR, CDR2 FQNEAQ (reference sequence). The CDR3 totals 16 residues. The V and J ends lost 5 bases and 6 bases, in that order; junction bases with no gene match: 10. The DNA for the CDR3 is TGTGCCAGCAGCCATCCCCTAGCGGGGGGCAGGGATACGCAGTATTTT. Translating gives CASSHPLAGGRDTQYF.

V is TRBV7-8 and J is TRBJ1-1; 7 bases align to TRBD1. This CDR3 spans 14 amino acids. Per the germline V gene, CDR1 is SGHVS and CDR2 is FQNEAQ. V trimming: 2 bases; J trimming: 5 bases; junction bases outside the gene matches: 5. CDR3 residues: CASSLTGESTEAFF. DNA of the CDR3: TGTGCCAGCAGCTTAACAGGGGAGTCGACTGAAGCTTTCTTT.

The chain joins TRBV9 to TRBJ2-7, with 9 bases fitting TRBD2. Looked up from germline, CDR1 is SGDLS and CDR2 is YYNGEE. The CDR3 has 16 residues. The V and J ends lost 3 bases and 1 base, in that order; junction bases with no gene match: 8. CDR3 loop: CASSGGSGSGSYEQYF. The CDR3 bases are TGTGCCAGCAGCGGGGGTAGCGGGAGTGGGTCCTACGAGCAGTACTTC.

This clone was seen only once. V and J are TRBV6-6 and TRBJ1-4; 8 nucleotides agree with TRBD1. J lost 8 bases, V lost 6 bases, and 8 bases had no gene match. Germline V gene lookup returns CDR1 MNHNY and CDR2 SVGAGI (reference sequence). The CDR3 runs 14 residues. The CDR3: CASSGQGRQEKLFF. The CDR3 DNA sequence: TGTGCCAGCAGCGGACAGGGAAGGCAAGAAAAACTGTTTTTT.

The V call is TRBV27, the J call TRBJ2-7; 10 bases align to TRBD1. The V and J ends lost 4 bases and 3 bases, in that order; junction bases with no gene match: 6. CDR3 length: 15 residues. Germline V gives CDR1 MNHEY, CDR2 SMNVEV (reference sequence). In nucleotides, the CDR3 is TGTGCCAGCAGTTCGACCGGGACAGGGGTCTACGAGCAGTACTTC. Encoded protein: CASSSTGTGVYEQYF.

The CDR3: CASSLAQRGAGYGYTF. The CDR3 region has the DNA TGTGCCAGCAGCTTAGCGCAACGGGGGGCGGGCTATGGCTACACCTTC. This chain connects TRBV7-2 to TRBJ1-2; D perhaps matches TRBD1 (6 bases). V lost 0 bases and J lost 4, with 15 bases in between. The CDR3 is made up of 16 amino acids. The germline V gene has CDR1 SGHTA and CDR2 FQGNSA.

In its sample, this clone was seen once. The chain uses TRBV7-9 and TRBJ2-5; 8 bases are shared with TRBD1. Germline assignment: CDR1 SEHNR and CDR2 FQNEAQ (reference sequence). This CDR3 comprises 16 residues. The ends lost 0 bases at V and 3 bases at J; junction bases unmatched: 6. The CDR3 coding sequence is TGTGCCAGCAGCTTAGCTGTGACAGGGGATAAAGAGACCCAGTACTTC. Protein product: CASSLAVTGDKETQYF.

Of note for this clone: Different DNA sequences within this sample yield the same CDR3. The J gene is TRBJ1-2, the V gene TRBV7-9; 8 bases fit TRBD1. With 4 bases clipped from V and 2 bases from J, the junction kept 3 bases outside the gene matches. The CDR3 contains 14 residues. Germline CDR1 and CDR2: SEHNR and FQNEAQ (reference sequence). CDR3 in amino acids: CASSSGQGNYGYTF. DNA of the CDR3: TGTGCCAGCAGCTCCGGACAGGGCAACTATGGCTACACCTTC.

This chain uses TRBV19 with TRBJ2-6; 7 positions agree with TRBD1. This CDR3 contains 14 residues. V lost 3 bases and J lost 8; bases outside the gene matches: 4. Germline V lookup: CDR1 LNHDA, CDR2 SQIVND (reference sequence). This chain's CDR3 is CASSIRDRTNVLTF. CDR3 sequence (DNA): TGTGCCAGTAGTATCCGGGACAGAACCAACGTCCTGACTTTC.

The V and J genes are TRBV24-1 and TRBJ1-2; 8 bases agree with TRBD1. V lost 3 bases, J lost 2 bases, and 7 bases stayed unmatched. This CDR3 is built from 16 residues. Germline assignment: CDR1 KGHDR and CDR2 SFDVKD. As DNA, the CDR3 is TGTGCCACCAGTGATGGCAGGGGGCTATCAAACTATGGCTACACCTTC. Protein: CATSDGRGLSNYGYTF.

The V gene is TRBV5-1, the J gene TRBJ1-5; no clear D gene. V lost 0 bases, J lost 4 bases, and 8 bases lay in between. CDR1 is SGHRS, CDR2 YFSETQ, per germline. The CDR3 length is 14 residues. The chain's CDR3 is CASSLGADNQPQHF. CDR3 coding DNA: TGCGCCAGCAGCTTGGGGGCTGATAATCAGCCCCAGCATTTT.

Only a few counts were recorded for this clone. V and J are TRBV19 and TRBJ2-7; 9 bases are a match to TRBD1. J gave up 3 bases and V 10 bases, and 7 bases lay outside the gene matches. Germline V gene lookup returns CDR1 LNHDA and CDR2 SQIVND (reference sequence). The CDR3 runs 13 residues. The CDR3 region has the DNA TGTGCCACCGCCCCGGGACAGGGCTACGAGCAGTACTTC. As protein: CATAPGQGYEQYF.

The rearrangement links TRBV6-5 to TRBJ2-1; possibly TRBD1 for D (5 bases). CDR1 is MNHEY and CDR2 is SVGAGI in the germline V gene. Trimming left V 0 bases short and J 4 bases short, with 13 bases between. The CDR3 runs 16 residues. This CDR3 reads CASSYSGQERYNEQFF. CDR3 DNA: TGTGCCAGCAGTTACTCCGGACAAGAGCGTTACAATGAGCAGTTCTTC.

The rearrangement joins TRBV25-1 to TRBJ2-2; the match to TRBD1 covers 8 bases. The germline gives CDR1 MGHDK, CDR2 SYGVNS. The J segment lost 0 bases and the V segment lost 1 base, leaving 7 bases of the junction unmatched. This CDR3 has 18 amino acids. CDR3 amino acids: CASSESGVTGANTGELFF. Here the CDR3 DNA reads TGTGCCAGCAGTGAATCGGGGGTGACAGGGGCGAACACCGGGGAGCTGTTTTTT.

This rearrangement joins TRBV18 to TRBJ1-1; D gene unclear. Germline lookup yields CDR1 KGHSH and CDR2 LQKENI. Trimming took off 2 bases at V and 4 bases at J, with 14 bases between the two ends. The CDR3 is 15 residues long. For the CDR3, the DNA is TGTGCCAGCTCACCAAAGTTTAACTTCGGCACTGAAGCTTTCTTT. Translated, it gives CASSPKFNFGTEAFF.

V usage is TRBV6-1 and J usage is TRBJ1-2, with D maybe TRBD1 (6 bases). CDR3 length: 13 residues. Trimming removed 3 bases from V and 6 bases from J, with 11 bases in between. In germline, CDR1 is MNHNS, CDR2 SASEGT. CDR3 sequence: CASSEGHIDGYTF. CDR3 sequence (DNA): TGTGCCAGCAGTGAGGGACACATTGATGGCTACACCTTC.

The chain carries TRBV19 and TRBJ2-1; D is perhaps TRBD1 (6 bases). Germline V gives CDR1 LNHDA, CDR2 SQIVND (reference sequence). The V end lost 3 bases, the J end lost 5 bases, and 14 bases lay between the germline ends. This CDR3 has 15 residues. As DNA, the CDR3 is TGTGCCAGTAGTATTAGGACACAGGGCCACAATGAGCAGTTCTTC. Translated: CASSIRTQGHNEQFF.

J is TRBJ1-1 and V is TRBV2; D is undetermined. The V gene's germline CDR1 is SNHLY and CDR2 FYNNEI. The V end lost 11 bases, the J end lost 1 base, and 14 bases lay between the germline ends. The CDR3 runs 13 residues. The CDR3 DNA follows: TGTGCCTCCAGGCCCCGCACGAACACTGAAGCTTTCTTT. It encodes CASRPRTNTEAFF.